The clone carrying this T cell receptor beta chain was detected once. The antigen is unknown. The CDR3 is 14 amino acids. Germline values: CDR1 SGHTA, CDR2 FQGNSA. The germline V and J ends were trimmed by 2 bases and 8 bases, with 13 bases remaining between them. A second PCR, run for roughly 7 to 11 cycles, used a sample-barcoded 5' primer plus a J-beta primer mix. TCRdb itself ran the 5' RACE reads through MiXCR, one entry per CDR3 protein. The sample contains hundreds of thousands of distinct CDR3 sequences, 52% of which appear only once. The data are from a study of blood T cells in healthy people across ages. Study findings and constraints: Fewer expanded clones and more diversity marked long-lived versus aged donors.

This chain connects TRBV7-2 to TRBJ2-4; D is uncertain. The origin of this receptor is a woman of 80 years or more in good health. Sequencing input: blood. CDR3 DNA: TGTGCCAGCAGCTTACCGGAGACTGGAGACATTCAGTACTTC. Translating it yields CASSLPETGDIQYF.